This TCR beta chain was captured by sequencing in a study of Ad26.COV2.S vaccination and SARS-CoV-2 variants. Study context: Intramuscular Ad26.COV2.S at 5x10^10 or 1x10^11 viral particles. Study-level points and caveats: The analyses of TCR breadth and depth may have understated the size of total T cell responses. Spike-specific TCR breadth in vaccine recipients exceeded that seen in placebo recipients.

Generated by immunoSEQ multiplex PCR, the TCRdb table keeps only in-frame clones and is missing some. The table records under 250,000 clones, around 88% of them present only once. Documented treatment: around 19 received Ad26.COV2.S at low or high dose, single or two shots; 5 received placebo; per-sample allocation not given. Each sample was drawn 63 days after the first injection (of vaccine or placebo). This Boston cohort included adults aged 18-55 years. Comments on this clone: Its antigen is not identified.

The CDR3 covers 15 residues. Deletions cut 3 bases from V and 1 base from J, with 12 bases between. The germline V gene encodes CDR1 SGHDN and CDR2 FVKESK. V is TRBV14 and J is TRBJ2-5, with D possibly matching TRBD2 (6 bases). This sample comprised peripheral blood, obtained in a trial of Ad26.COV2.S vaccine versus placebo. The receptor comes from a person aged 18-60 years who received the Ad26.COV2.S COVID-19 vaccine or a placebo. The CDR3 nucleotides are TGTGCCAGCAGCCAGTGGGGACTTCCCCAAGAGACCCAGTACTTC. This encodes CASSQWGLPQETQYF.